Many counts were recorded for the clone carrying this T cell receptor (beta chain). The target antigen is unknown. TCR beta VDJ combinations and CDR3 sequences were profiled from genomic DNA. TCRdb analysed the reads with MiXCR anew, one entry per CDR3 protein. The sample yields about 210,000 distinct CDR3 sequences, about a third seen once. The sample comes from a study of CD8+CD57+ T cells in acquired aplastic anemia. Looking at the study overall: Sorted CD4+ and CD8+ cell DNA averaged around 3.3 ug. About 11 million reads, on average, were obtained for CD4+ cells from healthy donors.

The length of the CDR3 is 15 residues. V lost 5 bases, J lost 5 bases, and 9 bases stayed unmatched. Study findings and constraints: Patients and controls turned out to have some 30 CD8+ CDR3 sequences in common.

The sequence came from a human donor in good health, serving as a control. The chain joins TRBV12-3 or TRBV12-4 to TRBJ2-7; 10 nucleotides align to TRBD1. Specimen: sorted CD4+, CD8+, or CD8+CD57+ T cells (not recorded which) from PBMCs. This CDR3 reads CASSRDRGQGHEQYF. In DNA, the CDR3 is TGTGCCAGCAGTCGGGACAGGGGCCAAGGACACGAGCAGTACTTC.